Shown below are 22 T cell receptor beta chains from a single sample sequenced in a study of blood T cells in healthy people across ages. Using a J-beta primer mix together with a sample-barcoded 5' primer, a second PCR was run for roughly 7 to 11 cycles. MiXCR, run by TCRdb on the 5' RACE reads, gives a single entry per CDR3 protein. The sample yields about 780,000 distinct CDR3 sequences, about half seen once. The sample was blood. These receptors were collected from an elderly man in good health.

The V and J genes are TRBV14 and TRBJ2-1; no clear D gene. V was shortened by 1 base and J by 0 bases, with 10 bases between the two germline ends. Germline V gene lookup returns CDR1 SGHDN and CDR2 FVKESK. CDR3 length: 16 residues. Here the CDR3 reads CASSQAYGVSYNEQFF. The CDR3 nucleotides read TGTGCCAGCAGCCAAGCGTACGGAGTCTCCTACAATGAGCAGTTCTTC. The whole variable domain, filled in from reference TRBV14 and TRBJ2-1, reads EAGVTQFPSHSVIEKGQTVTLRCDPISGHDNLYWYRRVMGKEIKFLLHFVKESKQDESGMPNNRFLAERTGGTYSTLKVQPAELEDSGVYFCASSQAYGVSYNEQFFGPGTRLTVL.

As DNA, the CDR3 is TGTGCCAGCAGGTCGACTAGCGGGAGAGAAGAGACCCAGTACTTC. Translated: CASRSTSGREETQYF. This rearrangement joins TRBV6-5 to TRBJ2-5; 12 nucleotides agree with TRBD2. The CDR3 consists of 15 residues. V dropped 6 bases and J dropped 3; count of bases not matched to a gene: 5. The germline gives CDR1 MNHEY, CDR2 SVGAGI.

V is TRBV4-1 and J is TRBJ2-3; 8 positions agree with TRBD2. This CDR3 is 18 amino acids long. CDR1 MGHRA and CDR2 YSYEKL come from the germline V gene. With V trimmed by 0 bases and J by 2 bases, 10 bases remained unmatched. The CDR3 DNA reads as TGCGCCAGCAGCCAAGAAAGCACTAGCGGTTGGAACACAGATACGCAGTATTTT. Its translation: CASSQESTSGWNTDTQYF.

The chain employs TRBV5-1 and TRBJ2-2; D remains unclear. V was pared by 0 bases and J by 0 bases, with 9 bases between. CDR1 SGHRS and CDR2 YFSETQ come from the germline V gene. The CDR3 has 16 residues. The CDR3 region has the DNA TGCGCCAGCAGCTTGGTACGGAATTCGAACACCGGGGAGCTGTTTTTT. Translation gives CASSLVRNSNTGELFF.

A note on this clonotype: At one end, the junction sequence differs from germline, possibly due to a read error. The rearrangement links TRBV5-1 to TRBJ2-1, with TRBD1 matching 10 bases. This CDR3 spans 17 amino acids. CDR1 and CDR2 (germline): SGHRS, YFSETQ. The CDR3 coding sequence is TGCGCTAGCAGGATTTCCGTGGGGACAGGGGCCTACAATGAGCAGTTCTTC. This encodes CASRISVGTGAYNEQFF.

This clonotype showed up many times. The DNA of the CDR3 is TGTGCCAGCAGCCCTGGGACTAGCGGGAGTCAAGAGCAGTACTTC. It yields the protein CASSPGTSGSQEQYF. The J gene is TRBJ2-7, the V gene TRBV7-9, with 14 bases that match TRBD2. CDR1 is SEHNR and CDR2 is FQNEAQ in the germline V gene (reference sequence). After removal of 5 bases from V and 7 bases from J, the junction contained 7 bases not matched to a gene. The CDR3 has 15 residues.

This clonotype was seen just once. This chain joins TRBV20-1 and TRBJ2-7; 8 nucleotides agree with TRBD2. The V gene end was trimmed by 1 base and the J gene end by 0 bases; junction bases not matched to a gene: 17. Germline CDR1 reads DFQATT; CDR2 reads SNEGSKA (reference sequence). This CDR3 spans 19 amino acids. The CDR3 sequence is CSARAGLGSGTTSSYEQYF. In DNA form, the CDR3 reads TGCAGTGCTAGAGCCGGTCTGGGTAGCGGGACTACCAGCTCCTACGAGCAGTACTTC.

This clonotype came up a few times. This chain links TRBV25-1 with TRBJ2-3; TRBD2 aligns across 8 bases. Germline V lookup: CDR1 MGHDK, CDR2 SYGVNS. J lost 7 bases, V lost 1 base, and 7 bases had no gene match. The CDR3 sequence is 15 residues long. CDR3 bases: TGTGCCAGCAGTGAATCGGGTAGCGGGGTTCATACGCAGTATTTT. Protein product: CASSESGSGVHTQYF.

The V gene is TRBV29-1, the J gene TRBJ2-1, with D hard to call. The CDR3 sequence is 13 residues long. V lost 4 bases and J lost 3, with 10 bases in between. Germline values: CDR1 SQVTM, CDR2 ANQGSEA. The CDR3 protein is CSVVNRYYNEQFF. The CDR3, as DNA: TGCAGCGTTGTTAATCGGTACTACAATGAGCAGTTCTTC.

This clonotype was observed a few times. The genes are TRBV7-2 and TRBJ2-7; TRBD1 agrees at 12 bases. The CDR3 totals 14 residues. The junction had 5 bases not matched to a gene; V was cut back by 6 bases and J by 5 bases. From germline, CDR1 is SGHTA and CDR2 FQGNSA. CDR3 amino acids: CASSRDRGLDEQYF. In nucleotides, the CDR3 is TGTGCCAGCAGTCGGGACAGGGGGCTCGACGAGCAGTACTTC.

This clonotype was found once. Relative to the germline gene, one junction end is altered; a read error may explain this. This chain uses TRBV11-3 with TRBJ2-7; D is unresolved. The CDR3 is 15 residues long. In germline, CDR1 is SGHNT, CDR2 YENEEA. The CDR3 DNA sequence: TGTGCCGGCAGCTTAGTAGCAGGAGCCTTATACGAGCAGTACTTC. It yields the protein CAGSLVAGALYEQYF.

This clonotype showed up just a few times. CDR3 nucleotide sequence: TGTGCCAGCAGCTTAAGGAGGGCTAGCGGATTACAAGAGACCCAGTACTTC. Protein product: CASSLRRASGLQETQYF. The rearrangement uses TRBV7-9 and TRBJ2-5; TRBD2 agrees at 7 bases. CDR1 and CDR2 from the germline V gene are SEHNR and FQNEAQ (reference sequence). This CDR3 has 17 residues. Trimming took 2 bases from V and 2 from J; bases not matched to a gene: 11. The entire variable domain, with the rest obtained from reference TRBV7-9 and TRBJ2-5, is as follows: DTGVSQNPRHKITKRGQNVTFRCDPISEHNRLYWYRQTLGQGPEFLTYFQNEAQLEKSRLLSDRFSAERPKGSFSTLEIQRTEQGDSAMYLCASSLRRASGLQETQYFGPGTRLLVL.

The J gene is TRBJ2-5, the V gene TRBV9; TRBD2 agrees at 8 bases. V was pared by 3 bases and J by 5 bases, with 6 bases of the junction left unmatched. Germline CDR1 SGDLS, CDR2 YYNGEE. CDR3 length: 14 residues. The CDR3 sequence: CASSETSGGETQYF. As DNA, the CDR3 is TGTGCCAGCAGCGAAACGTCGGGAGGGGAGACCCAGTACTTC.

V gene TRBV29-1 combines with J gene TRBJ1-2; D not resolved. Trimming left V 4 bases short and J 0 bases short, with 9 bases between. The CDR3 has 13 amino acids. Germline CDR1 is SQVTM and CDR2 is ANQGSEA. CDR3 sequence (DNA): TGCAGCGTTGTAAGCGGTACTAACTATGGCTACACCTTC. Translated: CSVVSGTNYGYTF.

This clonotype has a handful of counts. This rearrangement joins TRBV20-1 to TRBJ2-7; 10 bases agree with TRBD2. V dropped 5 bases and J dropped 7; count of bases not matched to a gene: 11. The CDR3 runs 14 residues. Germline V gives CDR1 DFQATT, CDR2 SNEGSKA (reference sequence). This chain's CDR3 is CSAYTSGTVLEQYF. Here the CDR3 DNA reads TGCAGTGCTTATACTAGCGGGACCGTATTAGAGCAGTACTTC.

The CDR3 DNA is TGCGCCAGCAGCCAAGCTCGGGGGGGCCCAGATACGCAGTATTTT. This sequence encodes CASSQARGGPDTQYF. V and J are TRBV4-3 and TRBJ2-3, with 8 bases identical to TRBD2. Losses at the gene ends were 1 base for V and 4 bases for J; bases not matched to a gene: 4. The CDR3 has 15 amino acids. The V gene's germline CDR1 is LGHNA and CDR2 YSLEER.

This clonotype came up a few times. The chain carries TRBV2 and TRBJ2-6, with D perhaps matching TRBD2 (5 bases). Between the trimmed V and J ends, which lost 7 bases and 1 base, there was a span of 20 bases. CDR3 size: 18 residues. Germline CDR1 reads SNHLY; CDR2 reads FYNNEI. The chain's CDR3 is CASKGRTSTFSGANVLTF. The CDR3 bases are TGTGCCAGCAAAGGCAGGACTTCAACCTTTTCTGGGGCCAACGTCCTGACTTTC.

In its sample, this clonotype was seen many times. The chain couples TRBV27 to TRBJ2-7; 7 nucleotides align to TRBD2. Trimming cost V 2 bases and J 3 bases; bases outside gene matches: 4. Germline-derived CDR1 and CDR2 are MNHEY and SMNVEV (reference sequence). The CDR3 runs 14 residues. This CDR3 reads CASSLAGVDYEQYF. The CDR3 coding sequence is TGTGCCAGCAGTTTAGCGGGAGTGGACTACGAGCAGTACTTC.

This rearrangement joins TRBV12-3 or TRBV12-4 to TRBJ2-3; tentative D call: TRBD2 (5 bases). The V and J ends lost 5 bases and 5 bases respectively, with 11 bases between them. The CDR3 is 13 residues long. In nucleotides, the CDR3 is TGTGCCAGCAGTGTCGGACTCGTAGATACGCAGTATTTT. Encoded protein: CASSVGLVDTQYF.

The genes are TRBV27 and TRBJ1-1; D is possibly TRBD1 (5 bases). The V end was cut by 5 bases, the J end by 8 bases, with 18 bases between. The germline CDR1 and CDR2 sequences are MNHEY and SMNVEV (reference sequence). The CDR3 totals 14 residues. CDR3 sequence (DNA): TGTGCCAGCAGTCCCTTAAGGTTGGACAACGAAGCTTTCTTT. Translation: CASSPLRLDNEAFF.

This clonotype was detected many times. V usage is TRBV3-1 and J usage is TRBJ2-7; no reliable D call. The CDR3 totals 12 residues. Between the trimmed V and J ends, which lost 3 bases and 2 bases, there was a span of 5 bases. From germline, CDR1 is LGHDT and CDR2 YNNKEL (reference sequence). The CDR3 nucleotides read TGTGCCAGCAGCCATCAGCCCTACGAGCAGTACTTC. It encodes CASSHQPYEQYF.

This rearrangement joins TRBV10-3 to TRBJ2-7, with TRBD2 as a possible D gene (6 bases). CDR1 and CDR2 (germline): ENHRY, SYGVKD. Deletions cut 3 bases from V and 6 bases from J, with 12 bases between. The CDR3 covers 13 residues. The CDR3 coding sequence is TGTGCCATCAGTGAAGGACTGGGGGGCGAGCAGTACTTC. As protein: CAISEGLGGEQYF.